This T cell receptor beta chain is drawn from a study of CD8+ T cells in alopecia areata. The CDR3 sequence is 12 residues long. Germline-derived CDR1 and CDR2 are SQVTM and ANQGSEA. V shed 5 bases, J shed 5 bases, and the junction held 4 bases outside the gene matches. Study-wide points: Sequence data from scalp samples additionally include resident alphabeta T cells of normal skin.

Once RNA had been extracted, it was reverse transcribed into cDNA to act as the sequencing template. Profiled with immunoSEQ multiplex PCR; TCRdb holds only in-frame clones, not every one. The table lists more than 200,000 clones, around 66% of them singletons. As for treatment: oral pan-JAK inhibitor, 5-10 mg twice daily. Only a few counts were recorded for this clone. The antigen is not known. The sequencing here drew on CD4+ T cells sorted from blood, taken at week 44, from a patient treated with tofacitinib. This clonotype was sampled from a human donor with alopecia areata. This chain connects TRBV29-1 to TRBJ2-3; TRBD2 matches at 7 bases. The CDR3 sequence is CSVPRGVDTQYF. In DNA, the CDR3 is TGCAGCGTTCCTCGGGGGGTAGATACGCAGTATTTT.